This paragraph covers one TCR beta chain sequence. The data are from a study of blood T cell repertoires in COVID-19. Libraries were prepared by immunoSEQ multiplex PCR; TCRdb keeps only in-frame clonotypes and omits some of them. The table includes just over 650,000 clones, 90% detected once. Germline CDR1 and CDR2: ENHRY and SYGVKD. The CDR3 sequence is 15 residues long. The V segment lost 6 bases and the J segment 5 bases; nucleotides outside the gene matches: 5. The genes are TRBV10-3 and TRBJ2-3; the match to TRBD2 covers 13 bases. This TCR came from a woman in her late teens or twenties with acute or convalescent COVID-19. Sequencing was done on a sample of peripheral blood. CDR3 protein: CAIRGTSGVRDTQYF. The CDR3 region has the DNA TGTGCCATCAGGGGGACTAGCGGGGTGAGAGATACGCAGTATTTT.